The source of this TCR beta chain is a study of blood T cell repertoires in COVID-19. Generated by immunoSEQ multiplex PCR, the TCRdb table keeps only in-frame clones and is missing some. The table has tens of thousands of clones, roughly 80% seen once. The trim removed 4 bases at V and 5 bases at J, leaving 9 bases unmatched. The germline CDR1 and CDR2 sequences are MGHRA and YSYEKL. This CDR3 contains 17 residues. The origin of this receptor is a human donor in a cohort sampled during active COVID-19. The genes are TRBV4-1 and TRBJ2-4; 12 nucleotides match TRBD2. The sample was peripheral blood. The CDR3, as DNA: TGCGCCAGCAGCCGACTGACTAGCGGGAGACGGGAAAACATTCAGTACTTC. Translation: CASSRLTSGRRENIQYF.